This T cell receptor (beta chain) comes out of a study of a mutant IDH1 vaccine in newly diagnosed glioma. The overall study: A roughly 60% male, approximately 40% female split and a mean age of approximately 38 years characterized treated patients. Earlier therapy was either radiotherapy, temozolomide, or both, and most got both.

Clones were read by immunoSEQ multiplex PCR, and TCRdb kept only the in-frame ones, dropping some. There are tens of thousands of clones in the sample; 70% to 90% occur only once, and over 2% lies in the top ten. Germline assignment: CDR1 MDHEN and CDR2 SYDVKM. V lost 10 bases and J lost 0, with 10 bases in between. This CDR3 comprises 13 residues. Time point denoted: baseline, week 1 (first vaccination visit). Treatment indicated: pre-vaccination baseline after standard-of-care therapy. The donors had new WHO grade 3 or 4 astrocytomas; these were IDH1-mutant and ATRX-lost. The sample was PBMCs, taken from a glioma patient treated with radiotherapy, temozolomide or both. The genes are TRBV28 and TRBJ1-5; no reliable D call. The clonotype was recovered from a man aged 40-55 years with glioma. The CDR3 DNA sequence: TGTGCCACGGTCTCCTATAGCAATCAGCCCCAGCATTTT. Translated, it gives CATVSYSNQPQHF.